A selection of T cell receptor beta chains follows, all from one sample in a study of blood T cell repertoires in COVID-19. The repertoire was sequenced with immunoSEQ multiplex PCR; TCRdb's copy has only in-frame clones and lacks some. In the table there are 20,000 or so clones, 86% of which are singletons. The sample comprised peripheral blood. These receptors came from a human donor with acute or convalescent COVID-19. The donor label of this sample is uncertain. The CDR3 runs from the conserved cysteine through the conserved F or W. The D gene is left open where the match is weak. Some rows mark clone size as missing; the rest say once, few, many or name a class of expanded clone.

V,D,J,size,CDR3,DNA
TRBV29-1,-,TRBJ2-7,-,CSAAHGDYEQYF,TGCAGCGCGGCGCACGGAGACTACGAGCAGTACTTC
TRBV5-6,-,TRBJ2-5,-,CASSLVVTEQETQYF,TGTGCCAGCAGCTTGGTCGTGACGGAGCAAGAGACCCAGTACTTC
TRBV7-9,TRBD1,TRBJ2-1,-,CASSWTGSSYNEQFF,TGTGCCAGCAGCTGGACAGGGAGCTCCTACAATGAGCAGTTCTTC
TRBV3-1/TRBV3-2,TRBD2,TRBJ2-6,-,CASSQPSGAPVANVLTF,TGTGCCAGCAGCCAACCTAGCGGGGCCCCTGTGGCCAACGTCCTGACTTTC
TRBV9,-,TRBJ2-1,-,CASSSRDLFNEQFF,TGTGCCAGCAGCTCCCGGGACTTGTTCAATGAGCAGTTCTTC
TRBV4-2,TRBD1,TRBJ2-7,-,CASSQDITRGTGSYEQYF,TGTGCCAGCAGCCAAGATATAACCAGAGGGACAGGGTCCTACGAGCAGTACTTC
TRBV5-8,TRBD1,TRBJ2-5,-,CASSPSGTVQETQYF,TGTGCCAGCAGCCCCTCCGGGACAGTCCAAGAGACCCAGTACTTC
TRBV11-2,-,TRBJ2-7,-,CASTQDRFTYEQYF,TGTGCCAGCACCCAAGATCGGTTTACCTACGAGCAGTACTTC
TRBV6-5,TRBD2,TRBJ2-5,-,CASSIGLAGETQYF,TGTGCCAGCAGTATAGGACTAGCAGGGGAGACCCAGTACTTC
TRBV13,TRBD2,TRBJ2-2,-,CASSSRSGGSGELFF,TGTGCCAGCAGCTCCCGGTCGGGGGGGTCCGGGGAGCTGTTTTTT
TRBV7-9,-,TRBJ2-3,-,CASSGVPSSGTDTQYF,TGTGCCAGCAGCGGTGTCCCATCCAGCGGGACAGATACGCAGTATTTT
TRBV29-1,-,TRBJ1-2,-,CSAVPGLGSGYTF,TGCAGCGCTGTCCCAGGGCTAGGAAGTGGCTACACCTTC
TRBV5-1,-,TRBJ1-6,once,CASSSGGSSSSYNSPLHF,TGCGCCAGCAGCTCCGGGGGGTCCAGCTCTTCCTATAATTCACCCCTCCACTTT
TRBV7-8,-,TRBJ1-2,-,CASSRGAPNYGYTF,TGTGCCAGCAGCCGGGGGGCCCCTAACTATGGCTACACCTTC
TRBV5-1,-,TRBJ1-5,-,CASSLDNPHQPQHF,TGCGCCAGCAGCTTGGACAACCCCCATCAGCCCCAGCATTTT
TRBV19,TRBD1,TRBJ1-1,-,CASSTGDRGPAEAFF,TGTGCCAGTAGTACGGGGGACAGGGGGCCGGCTGAAGCTTTCTTT
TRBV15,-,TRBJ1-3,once,CATSRDSLAGPSSGNTIYF,TGTGCCACCAGCAGAGATTCCCTCGCAGGGCCTTCCTCTGGAAACACCATATATTTT
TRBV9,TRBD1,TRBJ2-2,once,CASSVGQGSTGELFF,TGTGCCAGCAGCGTCGGACAGGGAAGCACCGGGGAGCTGTTTTTT
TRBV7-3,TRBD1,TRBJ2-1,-,CASSSRSPGQGAYNEQFF,TGTGCCAGCAGCTCAAGGAGCCCCGGACAGGGGGCCTACAATGAGCAGTTCTTC
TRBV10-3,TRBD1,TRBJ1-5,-,CAIRQGAGQPQHF,TGTGCCATCAGACAGGGGGCAGGACAGCCCCAGCATTTT
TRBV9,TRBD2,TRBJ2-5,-,CASSVGSGGIMTETQYF,TGTGCCAGCAGCGTCGGTAGCGGGGGGATCATGACAGAGACCCAGTACTTC
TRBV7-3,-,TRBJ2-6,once,CASSLQRGANVLTF,TGTGCCAGCAGCTTACAGCGCGGGGCCAACGTCCTGACTTTC
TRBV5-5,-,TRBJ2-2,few,CASSLGWGPGELFF,TGTGCCAGCAGCTTGGGGTGGGGGCCCGGGGAGCTGTTTTTT
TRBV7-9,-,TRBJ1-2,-,CASSLAQDNGYTF,TGTGCCAGCAGCTTAGCTCAGGATAATGGCTACACCTTC
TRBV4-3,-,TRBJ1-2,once,CASSRGVNYGYTF,TGCGCCAGCAGCCGGGGGGTGAATTATGGCTACACCTTC
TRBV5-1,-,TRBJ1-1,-,CASSPEGRHTEAFF,TGCGCCAGCAGCCCGGAGGGCAGACACACTGAAGCTTTCTTT
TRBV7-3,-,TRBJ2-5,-,CASSLNPRETQYF,TGTGCCAGCAGCTTAAACCCTCGGGAGACCCAGTACTTC
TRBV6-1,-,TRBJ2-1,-,CASSEARDIYNEQFF,TGTGCCAGCAGTGAAGCTAGGGACATTTACAATGAGCAGTTCTTC
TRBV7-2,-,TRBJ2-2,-,CASSLALNTGELFF,TGTGCCAGCAGCTTAGCCTTGAACACCGGGGAGCTGTTTTTT
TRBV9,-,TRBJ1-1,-,CASSVEAEMNTEAFF,TGTGCCAGCAGCGTAGAGGCGGAGATGAACACTGAAGCTTTCTTT
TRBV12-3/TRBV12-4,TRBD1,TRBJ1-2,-,CASSRDRVYGYTF,TGTGCCAGCAGCCGGGACAGGGTCTATGGCTACACCTTC
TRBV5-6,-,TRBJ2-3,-,CASSLEVGQGSDTQYF,TGTGCCAGCAGCTTGGAAGTAGGGCAGGGTAGCGATACGCAGTATTTT
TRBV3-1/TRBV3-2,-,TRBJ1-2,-,CASSQGLSGYTF,TGTGCCAGCAGCCAAGGTCTCAGTGGCTACACCTTC
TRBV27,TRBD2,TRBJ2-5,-,CASSLTSGWGETQYF,TGTGCCAGCAGTTTGACTAGCGGGTGGGGCGAGACCCAGTACTTC
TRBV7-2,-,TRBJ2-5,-,CASSFGGYQETQYF,TGTGCCAGCAGCTTCGGAGGTTATCAAGAGACCCAGTACTTC
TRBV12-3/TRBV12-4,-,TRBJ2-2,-,CASSPRAGGELFF,TGTGCCAGCAGTCCCCGGGCGGGCGGGGAGCTGTTTTTT
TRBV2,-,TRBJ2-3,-,CASSEVLTDTQYF,TGTGCCAGCAGTGAAGTTCTTACAGATACGCAGTATTTT
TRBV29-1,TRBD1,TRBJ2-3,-,CSVALRDRGSTDTQYF,TGCAGCGTCGCGCTTCGGGACAGGGGGAGCACAGATACGCAGTATTTT
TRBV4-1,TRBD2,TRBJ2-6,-,CASSQLAGEPSGANVLTF,TGCGCCAGCAGCCAGCTAGCGGGGGAACCCTCTGGGGCCAACGTCCTGACTTTC
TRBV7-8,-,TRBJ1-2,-,CASSPGVSSTYGYTF,TGTGCCAGCAGCCCAGGGGTTTCAAGCACCTATGGCTACACCTTC
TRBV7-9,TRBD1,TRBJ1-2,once,CASSGPHRGVYGYTF,TGTGCCAGCAGCGGGCCCCACAGGGGAGTCTATGGCTACACCTTC
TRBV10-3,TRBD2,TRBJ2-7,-,CAIRNPGLAGEQYF,TGTGCCATCAGAAACCCGGGACTAGCAGGCGAGCAGTACTTC
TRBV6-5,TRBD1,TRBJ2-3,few,CASSYEDRGLADTQYF,TGTGCCAGCAGTTACGAGGACAGGGGGCTTGCAGATACGCAGTATTTT
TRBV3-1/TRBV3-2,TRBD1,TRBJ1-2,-,CASSQVKGALAGGYTF,TGTGCCAGCAGCCAAGTAAAGGGGGCCCTCGCCGGCGGCTACACCTTC
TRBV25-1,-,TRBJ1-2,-,CASSVGSYGYTF,TGTGCCAGCAGTGTGGGCAGCTATGGCTACACCTTC
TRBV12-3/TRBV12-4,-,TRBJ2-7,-,CASRATSEQYF,TGTGCCAGCAGAGCGACGAGCGAGCAGTACTTC
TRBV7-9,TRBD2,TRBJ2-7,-,CASSYGTSGAAEQYF,TGTGCCAGCAGCTACGGGACTAGCGGGGCCGCCGAGCAGTACTTC
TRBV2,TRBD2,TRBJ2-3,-,CASFPGLGGDTQYF,TGTGCCAGCTTCCCGGGACTAGGTGGAGATACGCAGTATTTT